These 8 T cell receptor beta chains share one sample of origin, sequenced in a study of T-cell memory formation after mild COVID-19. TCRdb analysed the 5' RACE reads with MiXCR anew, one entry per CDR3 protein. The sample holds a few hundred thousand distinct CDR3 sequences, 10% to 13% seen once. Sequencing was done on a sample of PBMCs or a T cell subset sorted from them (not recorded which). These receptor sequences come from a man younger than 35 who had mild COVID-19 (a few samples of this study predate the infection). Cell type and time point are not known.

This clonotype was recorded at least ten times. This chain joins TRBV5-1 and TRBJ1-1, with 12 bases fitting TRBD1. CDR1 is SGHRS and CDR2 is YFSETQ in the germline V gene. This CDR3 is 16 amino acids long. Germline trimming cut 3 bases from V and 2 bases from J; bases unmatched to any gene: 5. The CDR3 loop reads CASSWGDRGPNTEAFF. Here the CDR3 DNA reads TGCGCCAGCAGCTGGGGGGACAGGGGGCCTAACACTGAAGCTTTCTTT.

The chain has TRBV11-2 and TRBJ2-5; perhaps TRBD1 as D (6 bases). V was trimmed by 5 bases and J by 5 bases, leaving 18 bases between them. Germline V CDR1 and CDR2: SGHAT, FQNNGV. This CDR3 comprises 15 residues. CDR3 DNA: TGTGCCAGCAGCCCAGGGGCGGTGGATGGGGAGACCCAGTACTTC. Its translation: CASSPGAVDGETQYF. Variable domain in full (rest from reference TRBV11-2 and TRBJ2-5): EAGVAQSPRYKIIEKRQSVAFWCNPISGHATLYWYQQILGQGPKLLIQFQNNGVVDDSQLPKDRFSAERLKGVDSTLKIQPAKLEDSAVYLCASSPGAVDGETQYFGPGTRLLVL.

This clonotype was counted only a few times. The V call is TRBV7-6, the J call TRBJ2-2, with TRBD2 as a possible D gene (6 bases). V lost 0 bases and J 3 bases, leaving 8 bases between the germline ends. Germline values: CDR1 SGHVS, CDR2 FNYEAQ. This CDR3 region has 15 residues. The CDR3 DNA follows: TGTGCCAGCAGCTTAGCAATAGCGGACACCGGGGAGCTGTTTTTT. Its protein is CASSLAIADTGELFF. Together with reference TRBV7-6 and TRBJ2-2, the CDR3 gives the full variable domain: GAGVSQSPRYKVTKRGQDVALRCDPISGHVSLYWYRQALGQGPEFLTYFNYEAQQDKSGLPNDRFSAERPEGSISTLTIQRTEQRDSAMYRCASSLAIADTGELFFGEGSRLTVL.

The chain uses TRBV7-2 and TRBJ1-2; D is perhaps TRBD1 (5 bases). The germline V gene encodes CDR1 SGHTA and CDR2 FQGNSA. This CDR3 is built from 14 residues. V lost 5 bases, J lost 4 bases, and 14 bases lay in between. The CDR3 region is CASSKGGVRYGYTF. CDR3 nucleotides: TGTGCCAGCAGCAAAGGAGGGGTGCGCTATGGCTACACCTTC.

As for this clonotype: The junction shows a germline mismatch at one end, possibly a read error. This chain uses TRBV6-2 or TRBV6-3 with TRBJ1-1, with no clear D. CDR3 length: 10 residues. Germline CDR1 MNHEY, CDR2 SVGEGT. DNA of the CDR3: TGTGCCAGCAGTAAGAACACTGAAGCCTTT. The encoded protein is CASSKNTEAF.

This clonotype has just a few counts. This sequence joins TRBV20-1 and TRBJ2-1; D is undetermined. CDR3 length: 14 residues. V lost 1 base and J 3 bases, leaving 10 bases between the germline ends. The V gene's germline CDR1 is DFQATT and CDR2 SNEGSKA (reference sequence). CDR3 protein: CSARGSLGYNEQFF. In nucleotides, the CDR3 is TGCAGTGCTAGAGGTAGTTTGGGCTACAATGAGCAGTTCTTC.

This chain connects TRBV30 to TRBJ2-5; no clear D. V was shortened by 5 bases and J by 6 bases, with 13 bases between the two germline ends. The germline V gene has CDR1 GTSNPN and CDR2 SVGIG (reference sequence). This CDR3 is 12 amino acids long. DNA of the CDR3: TGTGCCTGGGCCCACCCCCGGAAGACCCAGTACTTC. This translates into CAWAHPRKTQYF.

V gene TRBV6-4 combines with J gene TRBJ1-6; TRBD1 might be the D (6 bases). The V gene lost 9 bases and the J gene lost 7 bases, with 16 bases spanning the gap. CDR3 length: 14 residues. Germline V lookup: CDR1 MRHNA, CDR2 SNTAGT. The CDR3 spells CAREGGGRNSPLHF. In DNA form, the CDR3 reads TGTGCCAGGGAGGGCGGGGGCAGGAATTCACCCCTCCACTTT.